These 2 T cell receptor beta chains were sequenced from one sample in a study of cytomegalovirus exposure and HLA in healthy donors (dated by TCRdb to between 2016 and 2019). Preparation of the library involved the immunoSEQ multiplex PCR assay. For the multiplex PCR, a mixture combining 60 forward primers for TCR Vbeta segments and 13 reverse primers for TCR Jbeta segments was used. The source is immuneACCESS, and TCRdb retained only in-frame sequences with V and J called. Part of the clones is not carried over; for the studies checked, unresolved V genes explain less than half of this, and the remainder is unexplained. Recorded for this sample are some 91,000 clones; around 86% of them occurred a single time. The ten largest clones add up to approximately 10% of the sample. Material for sequencing was PBMCs. These receptors were collected from a man aged 30 to 45 in good health and CMV-seropositive.

The genes are TRBV6-6 and TRBJ2-7; 7 bases fit TRBD2. Losses at the gene ends were 10 bases for V and 0 bases for J; bases not matched to a gene: 9. Germline values: CDR1 MNHNY, CDR2 SVGAGI (reference sequence). There are 14 residues in the CDR3. The CDR3 sequence: CAIPYSGYSYEQYF. Written as DNA, the CDR3 is TGTGCCATCCCCTATAGCGGGTACTCCTACGAGCAGTACTTC.

The V and J genes are TRBV9 and TRBJ2-5; 9 bases are shared with TRBD2. Germline V CDR1 and CDR2: SGDLS, YYNGEE. The CDR3 is 16 amino acids. V was clipped by 2 bases and J by 4 bases; unmatched bases: 9. The CDR3 nucleotides are TGTGCCAGCAGCGTGGGGCTGGCGGGAGGGAGAGAGACCCAGTACTTC. It is translated as CASSVGLAGGRETQYF.